The clone carrying this T cell receptor (beta chain) was detected only a few times. Its antigen remains unknown. The TCR beta libraries were generated through quantitative 5'-RACE incorporating molecular barcodes. TCRdb ran MiXCR on the 5' RACE reads and lists one entry per CDR3 protein. The sample lists under 850,000 distinct CDR3 sequences; over 15% were seen once. The data derive from a study of CD8 T cells in ankylosing spondylitis. Study-level points and caveats: A motif in TCR beta, a set of roughly eight highly homologous variants, appeared characteristic of ankylosing spondylitis blood. Relatively rare in peripheral blood, disease-linked clones were also CD8+.

The CDR3 extends over 13 amino acids. From germline, CDR1 is MGHRA and CDR2 YSYEKL. V lost 0 bases to trimming and J lost 7 bases, with 7 bases between them. The sample comprised blood, either unsorted or a sorted T cell fraction (not recorded which). V usage is TRBV4-1 and J usage is TRBJ1-5, with D uncertain. The sequence was collected from a male donor with ankylosing spondylitis. In DNA, the CDR3 is TGCGCCAGCAGCCAAGAGTGGGAACAGCCCCAGCATTTT. This sequence encodes CASSQEWEQPQHF.